The rows below give T cell receptor beta chains drawn from one sample of a study of cytomegalovirus exposure and HLA in healthy donors. Here immunoSEQ multiplex PCR was the method, and the copy in TCRdb shows in-frame clones only, minus some. This sample has around 210,000 clones; around 78% occur once, and the top ten carry less than 0.6%. Sequenced: PBMCs. Receptors originate from a boy younger than 18 in good health and CMV-seronegative. Both conserved end residues are part of each CDR3. The D gene is left open where the match is weak. Clone size is given for some rows only: seen once, a few or many times, or a class if the clone is expanded.

cdr3_length: 12
v_call: TRBV5-4
clone_size: .
j_call: TRBJ2-7
d_call: .
cdr3_nt: TGTGCCAGCAGCGATAGCCGATACGAGCAGTACTTC
cdr3_aa: CASSDSRYEQYF

cdr3_length: 20
v_call: TRBV11-3
clone_size: once
j_call: TRBJ2-7
d_call: TRBD2
cdr3_nt: TGTGCCAGCAGCTTAACAGTACGACTAGCGGGAGGGTACAGCTCCTACGAGCAGTACTTC
cdr3_aa: CASSLTVRLAGGYSSYEQYF

cdr3_length: 14
v_call: TRBV18
clone_size: .
j_call: TRBJ2-7
d_call: TRBD1
cdr3_nt: TGTGCCAGCTCATCGGACAGGGGAGCGAACGAGCAGTACTTC
cdr3_aa: CASSSDRGANEQYF

cdr3_length: 13
v_call: TRBV6-1
clone_size: .
j_call: TRBJ2-7
d_call: .
cdr3_nt: TGTGCCAGCAGTTATATAACAGGGCGCGAGCAGTACTTC
cdr3_aa: CASSYITGREQYF

cdr3_length: 13
v_call: TRBV30
clone_size: .
j_call: TRBJ2-3
d_call: TRBD1
cdr3_nt: TGTGCCTGGGGACAGGGGTTTGCAGATACGCAGTATTTT
cdr3_aa: CAWGQGFADTQYF

cdr3_length: 17
v_call: TRBV6-1
clone_size: .
j_call: TRBJ1-1
d_call: .
cdr3_nt: TGTGCCAGCAGTGGCTTCCGTTTCCCAGTGTCTAACACTGAAGCTTTCTTT
cdr3_aa: CASSGFRFPVSNTEAFF

cdr3_length: 12
v_call: TRBV27
clone_size: few
j_call: TRBJ2-7
d_call: .
cdr3_nt: TGTGCCAGCAGTTTTCGGGGATACGAGCAGTACTTC
cdr3_aa: CASSFRGYEQYF

cdr3_length: 13
v_call: TRBV29-1
clone_size: .
j_call: TRBJ1-1
d_call: .
cdr3_nt: TGCAGCGTTGAATGGAGCGAGAACACTGAAGCTTTCTTT
cdr3_aa: CSVEWSENTEAFF

cdr3_length: 16
v_call: TRBV4-1
clone_size: few
j_call: TRBJ2-3
d_call: TRBD2
cdr3_nt: TGCGCCAGCAGCCGCGGGAGGCGTCGGGGGGCAGATACGCAGTATTTT
cdr3_aa: CASSRGRRRGADTQYF

cdr3_length: 15
v_call: TRBV5-1
clone_size: .
j_call: TRBJ2-1
d_call: TRBD2
cdr3_nt: TGCGCCAGCAGCTCCCAGCGGGGGACTTACAATGAGCAGTTCTTC
cdr3_aa: CASSSQRGTYNEQFF

cdr3_length: 15
v_call: TRBV19
clone_size: .
j_call: TRBJ1-1
d_call: .
cdr3_nt: TGTGCCAGTAGTATAGGCCCCTCAATCAGGACTGAAGCTTTCTTT
cdr3_aa: CASSIGPSIRTEAFF

cdr3_length: 15
v_call: TRBV30
clone_size: .
j_call: TRBJ1-2
d_call: TRBD1
cdr3_nt: TGTGCCTGGACCTATCGAACAGGGGGCGTCAATGGCTACACCTTC
cdr3_aa: CAWTYRTGGVNGYTF

cdr3_length: 16
v_call: TRBV29-1
clone_size: .
j_call: TRBJ2-7
d_call: TRBD2
cdr3_nt: TGCAGCGTTGGAGGGGCGACTAGCGGGCCTACCTACGAGCAGTACTTC
cdr3_aa: CSVGGATSGPTYEQYF

cdr3_length: 15
v_call: TRBV11-2
clone_size: .
j_call: TRBJ2-1
d_call: TRBD2
cdr3_nt: TGTGCCAGCAGTGTAGCGGGAGAGTCCTACAATGAGCAGTTCTTC
cdr3_aa: CASSVAGESYNEQFF

cdr3_length: 14
v_call: TRBV5-1
clone_size: .
j_call: TRBJ2-3
d_call: .
cdr3_nt: TGCGCCAGCAGCTTGCCCAGTAGCAGCGATACGCAGTATTTT
cdr3_aa: CASSLPSSSDTQYF

cdr3_length: 17
v_call: TRBV5-1
clone_size: .
j_call: TRBJ2-1
d_call: .
cdr3_nt: TGCGCCAGCAGCTTGGCTAGCCCGGCGGGGCGAGGCAATGAGCAGTTCTTC
cdr3_aa: CASSLASPAGRGNEQFF

cdr3_length: 12
v_call: TRBV7-9
clone_size: .
j_call: TRBJ1-2
d_call: .
cdr3_nt: TGTTCCAGCATCCCAGGGGATTATGGCTACACCTTC
cdr3_aa: CSSIPGDYGYTF

cdr3_length: 14
v_call: TRBV19
clone_size: .
j_call: TRBJ2-1
d_call: TRBD1
cdr3_nt: TGTGCCAGTAGAGGGACAGGGGTCGACAATGAGCAGTTCTTC
cdr3_aa: CASRGTGVDNEQFF

cdr3_length: 13
v_call: TRBV5-1
clone_size: .
j_call: TRBJ1-1
d_call: .
cdr3_nt: TGCGCCAGCAGCTTGCGAGGAAATAATGAAGCTTTCTTT
cdr3_aa: CASSLRGNNEAFF

cdr3_length: 12
v_call: TRBV13
clone_size: once
j_call: TRBJ1-2
d_call: .
cdr3_nt: TGTGCCAGCAGCTTTCCGGGGAGAGGCTACACCTTC
cdr3_aa: CASSFPGRGYTF

cdr3_length: 13
v_call: TRBV6-1
clone_size: .
j_call: TRBJ2-7
d_call: .
cdr3_nt: TGTGCCAGCAGTCAATTGGGGGAGGACGAGCAGTACTTC
cdr3_aa: CASSQLGEDEQYF

cdr3_length: 11
v_call: TRBV11-3
clone_size: .
j_call: TRBJ2-5
d_call: .
cdr3_nt: TGTGCCAGCAGCTCAGACACGACTCAGTACTTC
cdr3_aa: CASSSDTTQYF

cdr3_length: 14
v_call: TRBV5-4
clone_size: many
j_call: TRBJ1-1
d_call: .
cdr3_nt: TGTGCCAGCAGCTGGACGACAGGCCGGACTGAAGCTTTCTTT
cdr3_aa: CASSWTTGRTEAFF

cdr3_length: 15
v_call: TRBV7-8
clone_size: .
j_call: TRBJ1-1
d_call: TRBD1
cdr3_nt: TGTGCCAGCAGCCTCGGGACAGCCATGAACACTGAAGCTTTCTTT
cdr3_aa: CASSLGTAMNTEAFF

cdr3_length: 12
v_call: TRBV29-1
clone_size: .
j_call: TRBJ2-3
d_call: .
cdr3_nt: TGCAGCGTCGAGAAAGAGGGAGGAACGCAGTATTTT
cdr3_aa: CSVEKEGGTQYF

cdr3_length: 14
v_call: TRBV7-8
clone_size: .
j_call: TRBJ1-2
d_call: TRBD1
cdr3_nt: TGTGCCAGCAGCTCGGACAGGGTTAGCTATGGCTACACCTTC
cdr3_aa: CASSSDRVSYGYTF

cdr3_length: 15
v_call: TRBV7-9
clone_size: .
j_call: TRBJ2-7
d_call: TRBD2
cdr3_nt: TGTGCCAGCAGCACGCTTAGCGGGGCCAACTACGAGCAGTACTTC
cdr3_aa: CASSTLSGANYEQYF

cdr3_length: 15
v_call: TRBV4-1
clone_size: .
j_call: TRBJ1-4
d_call: .
cdr3_nt: TGCGCCAGCAGCCTAGGACTGGCATCAGGTGAAAAACTGTTTTTT
cdr3_aa: CASSLGLASGEKLFF

cdr3_length: 12
v_call: TRBV5-1
clone_size: .
j_call: TRBJ2-1
d_call: .
cdr3_nt: TGCGCCAGCAGCTCAGGGTACAATGAGCAGTTCTTC
cdr3_aa: CASSSGYNEQFF

cdr3_length: 16
v_call: TRBV7-8
clone_size: .
j_call: TRBJ1-5
d_call: .
cdr3_nt: TGTGCCAGCAGCTTATATGGGGGCAGGGGAAATCAGCCCCAGCATTTT
cdr3_aa: CASSLYGGRGNQPQHF

cdr3_length: 16
v_call: TRBV5-1
clone_size: .
j_call: TRBJ2-3
d_call: TRBD2
cdr3_nt: TGCGCCAGCAGCTTGGAACCCAGCGGGGGGGGGAGTACGCAGTATTTT
cdr3_aa: CASSLEPSGGGSTQYF

cdr3_length: 15
v_call: TRBV11-3
clone_size: .
j_call: TRBJ2-7
d_call: TRBD2
cdr3_nt: TGTGCCAGCAGTCGCGGGGGGACTAGATACCACGAGCAGTACTTC
cdr3_aa: CASSRGGTRYHEQYF

cdr3_length: 15
v_call: TRBV19
clone_size: .
j_call: TRBJ1-2
d_call: TRBD1
cdr3_nt: TGTGCCAGTAGTTTAACAGGGGTTCCCTACTATGGCTACACCTTC
cdr3_aa: CASSLTGVPYYGYTF

cdr3_length: 16
v_call: TRBV6-6
clone_size: few
j_call: TRBJ2-7
d_call: TRBD2
cdr3_nt: TGTGCCAGCAGTTACCCCGATGGGGGGGAGGGCTACGAGCAGTACTTC
cdr3_aa: CASSYPDGGEGYEQYF

cdr3_length: 13
v_call: TRBV30
clone_size: .
j_call: TRBJ1-4
d_call: .
cdr3_nt: TGTGCCTTATCCCCGGGGGTTAATGAAAAACTGTTTTTT
cdr3_aa: CALSPGVNEKLFF

cdr3_length: 13
v_call: TRBV30
clone_size: .
j_call: TRBJ2-5
d_call: TRBD2
cdr3_nt: TGTGCCTGGAGTTCGGGGGGGGCGAAGACCCAGTACTTC
cdr3_aa: CAWSSGGAKTQYF

cdr3_length: 15
v_call: TRBV11-1
clone_size: .
j_call: TRBJ1-3
d_call: .
cdr3_nt: TGTGCCAGCAGCTTCTCAGGGGATCCTGGAAACACCATATATTTT
cdr3_aa: CASSFSGDPGNTIYF

cdr3_length: 15
v_call: TRBV11-2
clone_size: once
j_call: TRBJ2-3
d_call: .
cdr3_nt: TGTGCCAGCAGGAGGCCCTGGATCCTCGCGGATACGCAGTATTTT
cdr3_aa: CASRRPWILADTQYF

cdr3_length: 16
v_call: TRBV5-1
clone_size: .
j_call: TRBJ2-1
d_call: TRBD1
cdr3_nt: TGCGCCAGCAGACGGACTGGACAGGGGACGAACAATGAGCAGTTCTTC
cdr3_aa: CASRRTGQGTNNEQFF

cdr3_length: 15
v_call: TRBV4-2
clone_size: .
j_call: TRBJ2-5
d_call: TRBD2
cdr3_nt: TGTGCCAGCAGCCAAGAGCGGGGGGGCCAAGAGACCCAGTACTTC
cdr3_aa: CASSQERGGQETQYF

cdr3_length: 11
v_call: TRBV29-1
clone_size: .
j_call: TRBJ1-1
d_call: TRBD1
cdr3_nt: TGCAGCGTTGTACACAGGGGTGAAGCTTTCTTT
cdr3_aa: CSVVHRGEAFF

cdr3_length: 17
v_call: TRBV7-9
clone_size: .
j_call: TRBJ2-3
d_call: .
cdr3_nt: TGTGCCAGCAGCCCTGCGCAGGGGGGCCCGGGGACGGATACGCAGTATTTT
cdr3_aa: CASSPAQGGPGTDTQYF